The rows below give T cell receptor beta chains drawn from one sample of a study of T cells in Graves' hyperthyroidism and ophthalmopathy. TCRdb recomputed calls from the multiplex PCR reads with MiXCR, one row per CDR3 protein. The sample lists over 350,000 distinct CDR3 sequences; about 15% were seen once. Material: blood. These receptors originate from a man aged 18 to 29 with Graves' ophthalmopathy. Both conserved end residues are part of each CDR3. The D gene is left open where the match is weak. Clone sizes are given selectively: once, few, many, or a class where the clone is expanded.

j_call v_call clone_size d_call cdr3_aa cdr3_nt
TRBJ2-7 TRBV6-1 many NA CASSTHQGRVAYEQYF TGTGCCAGCAGCACCCACCAAGGACGGGTAGCCTACGAGCAGTACTTC
TRBJ2-5 TRBV11-2 NA NA CASSSYGGLGETQYF TGTGCCAGCAGCAGTTACGGGGGGCTAGGAGAGACCCAGTACTTC
TRBJ2-1 TRBV19 NA TRBD2 CASTSGTSGGLGNEQFF TGTGCCAGTACCTCCGGGACTAGCGGGGGCTTGGGGAATGAGCAGTTCTTC
TRBJ2-7 TRBV6-1 many TRBD2 CASTNGRELEQYF TGTGCCAGCACCAACGGGAGGGAACTCGAGCAGTACTTC
TRBJ2-1 TRBV5-1 many NA CASSYGGHNEQFF TGCGCCAGCAGTTATGGGGGACACAATGAGCAGTTCTTC
TRBJ2-7 TRBV2 many TRBD1 CASKETGTGTYEQYF TGTGCCAGCAAAGAAACCGGGACAGGGACCTACGAGCAGTACTTC
TRBJ2-7 TRBV12-3/TRBV12-4 many TRBD1 CASSFRDRPYEQYF TGTGCCAGCAGTTTTCGGGACAGACCCTACGAGCAGTACTTC
TRBJ1-2 TRBV29-1 few NA CSVEVANYGYTF TGCAGCGTTGAAGTAGCGAACTATGGCTACACCTTC
TRBJ2-1 TRBV20-1 many NA CSARTPVGLSHEQFF TGCAGTGCTAGGACGCCGGTGGGCCTCTCGCATGAGCAGTTCTTC
TRBJ2-5 TRBV5-4 many NA CASSWGRESMETQYF TGTGCCAGCAGCTGGGGGCGGGAGTCAATGGAGACCCAGTACTTC
TRBJ2-7 TRBV5-1 many TRBD2 CASTLWSSGDPTYEQYF TGCGCCAGCACCCTGTGGAGTAGCGGGGACCCAACCTACGAGCAGTACTTC
TRBJ2-3 TRBV2 many NA CASCRRADITDTQYF TGTGCCAGCTGCCGAAGGGCGGACATCACAGATACGCAGTATTTT
TRBJ2-3 TRBV9 many NA CASRGGDTQYF TGTGCCAGCAGAGGTGGAGATACGCAGTATTTT
TRBJ2-7 TRBV20-1 few TRBD1 CSATPGQGDEQYF TGCAGTGCTACCCCGGGACAGGGCGACGAGCAGTACTTC
TRBJ2-3 TRBV6-1 many TRBD2 CASKIGLAGVDTQYF TGTGCCAGCAAGATTGGACTAGCGGGAGTGGATACGCAGTATTTT
TRBJ2-6 TRBV2 many NA CASRRGLGANVLTF TGTGCCAGCAGGCGGGGCCTTGGGGCCAACGTCCTGACTTTC
TRBJ2-1 TRBV5-8 many TRBD1 CASSPGDRVSNEQFF TGTGCCAGCAGCCCGGGTGACAGGGTATCCAATGAGCAGTTCTTC
TRBJ1-1 TRBV27 many TRBD1 CASSFDRADTEAFF TGTGCCAGCAGCTTCGACAGGGCCGACACTGAAGCTTTCTTT
TRBJ2-1 TRBV7-3 many NA CASSLEGGYNEQFF TGTGCCAGCAGCTTAGAAGGGGGGTACAATGAGCAGTTCTTC
TRBJ2-7 TRBV4-1 few TRBD2 CASSLLAGIPYEQYF TGCGCCAGCAGCCTTCTAGCGGGGATCCCCTACGAGCAGTACTTC
TRBJ2-1 TRBV2 many TRBD2 CASKAGASNNEQFF TGTGCCAGCAAGGCGGGAGCGAGTAACAATGAGCAGTTCTTC
TRBJ1-2 TRBV11-3 many NA CASSDDGFHTF TGTGCCAGCAGCGACGATGGCTTCCACACCTTC
TRBJ1-1 TRBV7-9 many NA CASIDIGHRVPEAFF TGTGCCAGCATCGATATAGGCCATCGAGTCCCTGAAGCTTTCTTT
TRBJ1-5 TRBV2 few NA CASSPDSGHQPQHF TGTGCCAGCAGTCCTGACTCGGGGCACCAGCCCCAGCATTTT
TRBJ1-2 TRBV15 many NA CATSSDGLYGYTF TGTGCCACCAGCAGTGACGGACTCTATGGCTACACCTTC
TRBJ2-3 TRBV7-7 few TRBD2 CASAAGSGTTAQYF TGTGCTAGCGCAGCGGGATCTGGGACGACGGCGCAGTATTTT
TRBJ1-2 TRBV7-2 many NA CASSLDKGSGYTF TGTGCCAGCAGCTTAGATAAGGGGAGCGGCTACACCTTC
TRBJ2-5 TRBV20-1 many TRBD2 CSANPGLANQETQYF TGCAGTGCGAACCCGGGACTAGCGAACCAAGAGACCCAGTACTTC
TRBJ2-1 TRBV3-1 many NA CASSQGQAIATEQFF TGTGCCAGCAGCCAGGGGCAGGCCATAGCTACTGAGCAGTTCTTC
TRBJ1-2 TRBV9 many NA CASSVSPQTVYYGYTF TGTGCCAGCAGCGTAAGCCCGCAGACAGTCTACTATGGCTACACCTTC
TRBJ1-5 TRBV30 many NA CAWTAADQPQHF TGTGCCTGGACAGCCGCCGATCAGCCCCAGCATTTT
TRBJ1-4 TRBV4-1 NA TRBD1 CASSSGTGVEKLFF TGCGCCAGCAGCTCCGGGACAGGGGTAGAAAAACTGTTTTTT
TRBJ2-5 TRBV9 few NA CASSVDGGWETQYF TGTGCCAGCAGCGTAGATGGGGGCTGGGAGACCCAGTACTTC
TRBJ2-3 TRBV11-2 many TRBD2 CASSPPRTRGTDTQYF TGTGCCAGCAGCCCGCCCCGGACTAGGGGCACAGATACGCAGTATTTT
TRBJ2-5 TRBV6-1 many TRBD2 CASSEIAGGQETQYF TGTGCCAGCAGTGAGATAGCGGGGGGGCAAGAGACCCAGTACTTC
TRBJ1-5 TRBV30 many NA CAWSVDNGDNQPQHF TGTGCCTGGAGTGTAGATAATGGTGACAATCAGCCCCAGCATTTT
TRBJ1-2 TRBV14 NA NA CASSPTLFSNHGYTF TGTGCCAGCAGCCCAACCTTGTTTTCTAACCATGGCTACACCTTC
TRBJ2-7 TRBV4-1 many TRBD2 CASSQDGGISYEQYF TGCGCCAGCAGCCAAGACGGGGGGATCTCCTACGAGCAGTACTTC
TRBJ2-3 TRBV20-1 few TRBD2 CSGLAGVKSDTDTQYF TGCAGTGGACTAGCGGGAGTTAAATCGGACACAGATACGCAGTATTTT
TRBJ2-1 TRBV29-1 many TRBD2 CSVEEGRGGYNEQFF TGCAGCGTTGAGGAGGGGCGGGGGGGCTACAATGAGCAGTTCTTC
TRBJ1-1 TRBV27 many TRBD1 CASSLLGQGKAFF TGTGCCAGCAGTTTATTGGGACAGGGAAAAGCTTTCTTT
TRBJ2-3 TRBV19 NA NA CASSTPWWRPSTDTQYF TGTGCCAGTAGTACTCCCTGGTGGCGGCCTAGCACAGATACGCAGTATTTT
TRBJ1-3 TRBV2 many NA CASSANQGNTIYF TGTGCCAGCAGTGCCAATCAGGGAAACACCATATATTTT
TRBJ1-5 TRBV3-1 many TRBD1 CASSNWTGGGNQPQHF TGTGCCAGCAGCAACTGGACAGGGGGGGGCAATCAGCCCCAGCATTTT
TRBJ1-5 TRBV13 many NA CASSFRQGNQPQHF TGTGCCAGCAGCTTCCGGCAGGGTAATCAGCCCCAGCATTTT
TRBJ2-6 TRBV6-1 NA NA CASSPPRAYGFPPGANVLTF TGTGCCAGCAGCCCCCCGAGGGCTTATGGTTTTCCTCCTGGGGCCAACGTCCTGACTTTC
TRBJ1-6 TRBV7-2 many TRBD1 CASSLAGGGSPLHF TGTGCCAGCAGCTTAGCAGGGGGCGGATCACCCCTCCACTTT
TRBJ2-3 TRBV5-6 NA TRBD1 CASSYQGAKDTQYF TGTGCCAGCAGCTACCAGGGGGCGAAAGATACGCAGTATTTT
TRBJ1-3 TRBV4-1 few NA CASSQPRLISGNTIYF TGCGCCAGCAGCCAACCGAGACTGATCTCTGGAAACACCATATATTTT
TRBJ2-2 TRBV2 many NA CASSDFETSNTGELFF TGTGCCAGCAGTGATTTCGAGACTAGTAACACCGGGGAGCTGTTTTTT
TRBJ1-2 TRBV18 NA NA CASSRGQASNYGYTF TGTGCCAGCTCACGAGGCCAGGCGTCTAACTATGGCTACACCTTC
TRBJ1-5 TRBV5-1 many NA CASSSDGNQPQHF TGCGCCAGCAGCTCCGACGGAAATCAGCCCCAGCATTTT
TRBJ2-1 TRBV20-1 many TRBD2 CSGGTSGGHEQFF TGCAGTGGGGGGACTAGCGGAGGGCATGAGCAGTTCTTC
TRBJ2-5 TRBV5-4 few TRBD2 CASSLRTGGNRETQYF TGTGCCAGCAGCTTGCGAACGGGGGGGAACCGAGAGACCCAGTACTTC
TRBJ2-2 TRBV7-8 many TRBD2 CASSLSGRAVICDCTGELFF TGTGCCAGCAGCTTGAGCGGGAGGGCCGTTATTTGCGATTGCACCGGGGAGCTGTTTTTT
TRBJ1-5 TRBV10-3 NA NA CAISGRPGDGQPQHF TGTGCCATCAGTGGACGACCAGGAGATGGTCAGCCCCAGCATTTT
TRBJ2-5 TRBV30 many NA CAWSPQGTQYF TGTGCCTGGAGTCCTCAGGGGACCCAGTACTTC
TRBJ2-1 TRBV7-9 many TRBD2 CASSLMAAGASYNEQFF TGTGCCAGCAGCTTAATGGCGGCGGGAGCCTCCTACAATGAGCAGTTCTTC
TRBJ2-5 TRBV6-1 few NA CASSYLGQETQYF TGTGCCAGCAGTTATTTGGGGCAAGAGACCCAGTACTTC
TRBJ2-7 TRBV7-8 many NA CASSLVPSYEQYF TGTGCCAGCAGCTTAGTCCCTTCATACGAGCAGTACTTC